The T cell receptor beta chain under discussion was sequenced for a study of CD8+ T cells in alopecia areata. Treatment reported: oral pan-JAK inhibitor, 5-10 mg twice daily. J lost 8 bases, V lost 3 bases, and 14 bases had no gene match. The CDR3 sequence is 17 residues long. This clone was recorded only once. RNA extraction and reverse transcription yielded cDNA as sequencing template. This table comes from immunoSEQ multiplex PCR, and its TCRdb copy is limited to in-frame clones, with some not included. The sample comprises approximately 100,000 clones, over 75% of which are singletons, and around 10% rests with the top ten.

The sample consisted of CD8+ T cells sorted from blood, taken around week 34, from a patient treated with tofacitinib. The chain joins TRBV23-1 to TRBJ1-4; 8 positions match TRBD1. TRBV23-1 is an ORF, and what it does is uncertain. This clonotype originated in a human donor with alopecia areata. The CDR3 here is CASSHTRTGGRCEKLFF. The CDR3 region has the DNA TGCGCCAGCAGTCACACAAGAACAGGGGGTAGATGCGAAAAACTGTTTTTT.